This T cell receptor beta chain was sequenced for a study of cytomegalovirus exposure and HLA in healthy donors. This CDR3 has 16 amino acids. Trimming took off 6 bases at V and 0 bases at J, with 18 bases between the two ends. Germline CDR1 SQVTM, CDR2 ANQGSEA. In the case of this clone: What it recognizes is unknown.

Vbeta (60) and Jbeta (13) primers were used in the PCR. Using immunoSEQ multiplex PCR, the repertoire was profiled, and TCRdb retains in-frame clones only, with some absent. The listing contains around 200,000 clones. Notes on the study in general: According to reports, the classifier identified cytomegalovirus status with high specificity and sensitivity. A cluster of highly shared sequence variants was likely a sequencing artifact.

The sequence derives from a girl aged 2-10 years in good health and CMV-seropositive. The material sequenced was PBMCs. V is TRBV29-1 and J is TRBJ2-1; D unclear. CDR3 in amino acids: CSVPPSTWSSYNEQFF. In DNA, the CDR3 is TGCAGCGTCCCGCCTTCTACATGGAGCTCCTACAATGAGCAGTTCTTC.